A single sample is the source of the 25 T cell receptor beta chains below, sequenced in a study of blood T cell repertoires in COVID-19 (dated by TCRdb to between 2020 and 2021). Libraries were constructed by the immunoSEQ multiplex PCR assay. Sourced from immuneACCESS, this table was stored by TCRdb with only in-frame sequences that have V and J called. A share of the clones is absent; for the studies checked, an unresolved V gene accounts for under half, and the remainder has no known explanation. The sample includes more than 65,000 clones, with over 65% observed a single time. The top ten clones comprise 10% to 15% of the sample. The sample was peripheral blood. The receptors come from a human donor in a cohort sampled during active COVID-19.

The rearrangement uses TRBV5-1 and TRBJ2-3; maybe TRBD2 (5 bases). Deletions cut 4 bases from V and 3 bases from J, with 15 bases between. This CDR3 has 15 amino acids. Germline CDR1 is SGHRS and CDR2 is YFSETQ. The CDR3 DNA reads as TGCGCCAGCAGCCGGGGTAGCGTCCAAACAGATACGCAGTATTTT. Translated: CASSRGSVQTDTQYF.

This clone occurred once. The genes are TRBV5-1 and TRBJ2-2; TRBD1 is a possible D gene (6 bases). Germline CDR1 SGHRS, CDR2 YFSETQ. CDR3 length equals 16 residues. The V end was cut by 7 bases, the J end by 0 bases, with 16 bases between. CDR3 coding DNA: TGCGCCAGCCGTAATCAGGGGTCTACGAACACCGGGGAGCTGTTTTTT. This translates into CASRNQGSTNTGELFF.

The chain couples TRBV30 to TRBJ1-6; TRBD1 is a possible D gene (6 bases). Germline V CDR1 and CDR2: GTSNPN, SVGIG (reference sequence). The CDR3 has 15 amino acids. Trimming stripped 0 bases from V and 6 bases from J, with 12 bases between. The CDR3 nucleotides read TGTGCCTGGAGTGTACGGGCAGGGGTTAATTCACCCCTCCACTTT. Its translation is CAWSVRAGVNSPLHF.

The chain has TRBV5-1 and TRBJ1-2; 10 bases align to TRBD1. With V trimmed by 0 bases and J by 8 bases, 10 bases remained unmatched. The CDR3 extends over 16 amino acids. CDR1 is SGHRS, CDR2 YFSETQ, per germline. CDR3 bases: TGCGCCAGCAGCTTGGGAACCGGGACAGGGGCAGAGGGCTACACCTTC. It translates to CASSLGTGTGAEGYTF.

The V gene is TRBV5-1, the J gene TRBJ2-7; 7 nucleotides line up with TRBD1. The V gene end was trimmed by 3 bases and the J gene end by 1 base; junction bases not matched to a gene: 4. CDR3 length: 14 residues. Germline V gene lookup returns CDR1 SGHRS and CDR2 YFSETQ. Here the CDR3 DNA reads TGCGCCAGCAGCTCGGGACAGTTTTCCTACGAGCAGTACTTC. Translation gives CASSSGQFSYEQYF.

V usage is TRBV7-2 and J usage is TRBJ2-1; D might be TRBD2 (6 bases). Germline loops: CDR1 SGHTA, CDR2 FQGNSA. The length of the CDR3 is 12 residues. Trimming stripped 3 bases from V and 6 bases from J, with 6 bases between. CDR3 in DNA: TGTGCCAGCAGCTTTAGCGGCAATGAGCAGTTCTTC. As protein: CASSFSGNEQFF.

The chain is built from TRBV11-1 and TRBJ1-1; D remains unclear. Trimming left V 4 bases short and J 0 bases short, with 6 bases between. The CDR3 consists of 13 residues. Per the germline V gene, CDR1 is SGHAT and CDR2 is FQDESV (reference sequence). The CDR3 protein is CASSWEMNTEAFF. CDR3 DNA sequence: TGTGCCAGCAGCTGGGAGATGAACACTGAAGCTTTCTTT.

The chain couples TRBV5-4 to TRBJ2-5; 8 nucleotides match TRBD1. Unmatched junction bases numbered 9, after V lost 4 bases and J lost 4 bases. Germline assignment: CDR1 SGHNT and CDR2 YYREEE (reference sequence). This CDR3 has 15 residues. The CDR3 loop reads CASSRNQGAGETQYF. CDR3 coding DNA: TGTGCCAGCAGCCGTAACCAGGGGGCTGGAGAGACCCAGTACTTC.

V is TRBV19 and J is TRBJ1-2; tentatively, D is TRBD1 (6 bases). The V end lost 7 bases, the J end lost 8 bases, and 20 bases lay between the germline ends. The CDR3 totals 14 residues. Germline lookup yields CDR1 LNHDA and CDR2 SQIVND (reference sequence). CDR3 in DNA: TGTGCCAGTACCCTAGGAAGGACAGAAGGGGGCTACACCTTC. It yields the protein CASTLGRTEGGYTF.

The V gene is TRBV3-1 (or the pseudogene TRBV3-2), the J gene TRBJ1-1, with D possibly matching TRBD1 (5 bases). V gave up 1 base and J gave up 6 bases, with 9 bases separating them. This CDR3 has 13 residues. Germline V CDR1 and CDR2: LGHDT, YNNKEL (reference sequence). Written as DNA, the CDR3 is TGTGCCAGCAGCCAAGCTACGGGGGCTGAAGCTTTCTTT. Its translation is CASSQATGAEAFF.

This sequence joins TRBV9 and TRBJ2-5; a possible D gene is TRBD2 (7 bases). The CDR3 is 19 amino acids. Per the germline V gene, CDR1 is SGDLS and CDR2 is YYNGEE. V lost 0 bases, J lost 0 bases, and 21 bases lay in between. In DNA form, the CDR3 reads TGTGCCAGCAGCGTAGGCCCGGGGAGGGGGAGTGGGTACCAAGAGACCCAGTACTTC. Its translation is CASSVGPGRGSGYQETQYF.

This clone was seen just once. The J gene is TRBJ1-1, the V gene TRBV7-9; TRBD1 agrees at 8 bases. From germline, CDR1 is SEHNR and CDR2 FQNEAQ (reference sequence). The length of the CDR3 is 15 residues. Trimming took 3 bases from V and 1 from J; bases not matched to a gene: 4. Written as DNA, the CDR3 is TGTGCCAGCAGCTTCCGACAGGGGAGGAACACTGAAGCTTTCTTT. This encodes CASSFRQGRNTEAFF. The complete variable domain, with remaining parts taken from reference TRBV7-9 and TRBJ1-1, reads DTGVSQNPRHKITKRGQNVTFRCDPISEHNRLYWYRQTLGQGPEFLTYFQNEAQLEKSRLLSDRFSAERPKGSFSTLEIQRTEQGDSAMYLCASSFRQGRNTEAFFGQGTRLTVV.

This clone has only a few counts. V gene TRBV19 combines with J gene TRBJ1-2, with D hard to call. Trimming took off 5 bases at V and 4 bases at J, with 11 bases between the two ends. The germline gives CDR1 LNHDA, CDR2 SQIVND (reference sequence). The CDR3 is 13 amino acids. This chain's CDR3 is CASSLGGSYGYTF. As DNA, the CDR3 is TGTGCCAGTAGTCTGGGAGGCTCCTATGGCTACACCTTC.

This chain joins TRBV19 and TRBJ1-4, with a weak D call TRBD1 (5 bases). The germline V gene has CDR1 LNHDA and CDR2 SQIVND (reference sequence). Trimming took 5 bases from V and 0 from J, leaving 13 bases between them. The length of the CDR3 is 16 residues. CDR3 residues: CASSLRRGATNEKLFF. CDR3 DNA sequence: TGTGCCAGTAGTCTCCGGAGGGGAGCAACTAATGAAAAACTGTTTTTT.

This clone was seen a few times. The J gene is TRBJ2-7, the V gene TRBV15; D possibly corresponds to TRBD2 (6 bases). Trimming shortened V by 0 bases and J by 2 bases, and 17 bases separated the two germline ends. Germline V CDR1 and CDR2: LNHNV, YYDKDF (reference sequence). The CDR3 covers 17 residues. CDR3 DNA: TGTGCCACCAGCAGAGAGGGACTCTCGTCAGGGACCTACGAGCAGTACTTC. Encoded protein: CATSREGLSSGTYEQYF.

V gene TRBV28 combines with J gene TRBJ2-7, with TRBD2 matching over 8 bases. The CDR3 has 15 residues. V gave up 2 bases and J gave up 2 bases; unmatched junction bases: 5. CDR1 is MDHEN, CDR2 SYDVKM, per germline. This CDR3 is CASSLAGTRAYEQYF. For the CDR3, the DNA is TGTGCCAGCAGTTTAGCCGGGACTAGGGCCTACGAGCAGTACTTC.

The chain uses TRBV4-1 and TRBJ1-1, with a possible D match to TRBD1 (6 bases). This CDR3 has 14 amino acids. Trimming took 0 bases from V and 4 from J, leaving 9 bases between them. Per germline, CDR1 MGHRA and CDR2 YSYEKL. CDR3 sequence reads: CASSQEYRVTEAFF. The CDR3 DNA sequence: TGCGCCAGCAGCCAAGAGTACAGGGTCACTGAAGCTTTCTTT.

This rearrangement joins TRBV20-1 to TRBJ1-1; a weak D match, TRBD1 (6 bases). Deletions cut 3 bases from V and 8 bases from J, with 16 bases between. Germline V gene data show CDR1 as DFQATT and CDR2 as SNEGSKA (reference sequence). CDR3 length: 13 residues. The CDR3 sequence: CSASGGQIEEAFF. CDR3 DNA: TGCAGTGCTAGTGGGGGCCAGATCGAGGAAGCTTTCTTT.

V gene TRBV3-1 (or the pseudogene TRBV3-2) combines with J gene TRBJ2-2; TRBD2 matches 13 bases. Germline V gene data show CDR1 as LGHDT and CDR2 as YNNKEL (reference sequence). The CDR3 has 16 residues. V lost 3 bases to trimming and J lost 6 bases; unmatched junction nucleotides: 4. The CDR3 DNA reads TGTGCCAGCAGCCAGGGACTAGCGGGAATCTCCGGGGAGCTGTTTTTT. It is translated as CASSQGLAGISGELFF.

The chain uses TRBV4-2 and TRBJ1-6; D is possibly TRBD1 (5 bases). Per germline, CDR1 LGHNA and CDR2 YNFKEQ. The V end was cut by 4 bases, the J end by 3 bases, with 19 bases between. The length of the CDR3 is 18 residues. CDR3 loop: CASSPSIGGKFYNSPLHF. CDR3 coding DNA: TGTGCCAGCAGCCCCAGTATCGGGGGAAAATTCTATAATTCACCCCTCCACTTT.

The chain is built from TRBV3-1 (or the pseudogene TRBV3-2) and TRBJ2-7; perhaps TRBD2 as D (5 bases). Germline CDR1 reads LGHDT; CDR2 reads YNNKEL (reference sequence). Trimming removed 3 bases at V and 1 base at J, with 7 bases between. The CDR3 has 13 amino acids. The CDR3 DNA sequence: TGTGCCAGCAGCCATGGACTGTCCTACGAGCAGTACTTC. Encoded protein: CASSHGLSYEQYF.

This sequence joins TRBV4-2 and TRBJ1-1; D not certain. This CDR3 is 12 amino acids long. CDR1 and CDR2 (germline): LGHNA, YNFKEQ. V shed 1 base and J shed 7 bases, with 7 bases lying between them. DNA for the CDR3: TGTGCCAGCAGCCAAGGCGGGTTTGAAGCTTTCTTT. Its protein is CASSQGGFEAFF.

The gene calls are TRBV11-2 and TRBJ2-7; D is perhaps TRBD1 (6 bases). Germline-derived CDR1 and CDR2 are SGHAT and FQNNGV. Trimming stripped 5 bases from V and 1 base from J, with 12 bases between. The CDR3 covers 14 residues. Here the CDR3 DNA reads TGTGCCAGCAGCCCCGCGACAGGTTCCTACGAGCAGTACTTC. It translates to CASSPATGSYEQYF. The whole variable domain, remainder taken from reference TRBV11-2 and TRBJ2-7, is EAGVAQSPRYKIIEKRQSVAFWCNPISGHATLYWYQQILGQGPKLLIQFQNNGVVDDSQLPKDRFSAERLKGVDSTLKIQPAKLEDSAVYLCASSPATGSYEQYFGPGTRLTVT.

A single count supports this clone. Other DNA sequences in the sample encode the same CDR3. The chain is built from TRBV2 and TRBJ2-2; no firm D call. Germline assignment: CDR1 SNHLY and CDR2 FYNNEI. Trimming removed 4 bases from V and 4 bases from J, with 10 bases in between. The CDR3 is made up of 14 amino acids. CDR3 nucleotide sequence: TGTGCCAGCAGTGGACAAAGCCGCACCGGGGAGCTGTTTTTT. It codes for CASSGQSRTGELFF.

The chain has TRBV7-6 and TRBJ2-1; TRBD1 matches 7 bases. V gave up 4 bases and J gave up 4 bases; unmatched junction bases: 4. Germline CDR1 SGHVS, CDR2 FNYEAQ. The CDR3 contains 14 residues. The CDR3 sequence is CASSSSGQYNEQFF. CDR3 DNA: TGTGCCAGCAGCTCCTCGGGACAGTACAATGAGCAGTTCTTC.